The rows below give T cell receptor beta chains drawn from one sample of a study of cytomegalovirus exposure and HLA in healthy donors. Libraries were prepared by immunoSEQ multiplex PCR; TCRdb keeps only in-frame clonotypes and omits some of them. The top ten clones hold roughly 5.5% of a sample with 150,000 to 180,000 clones, about 84% of them seen once. The material sequenced was PBMCs. These receptors came from a woman aged 40 to 50 in good health and CMV-seropositive. Both conserved end residues are part of each CDR3. Each record gives: J gene, V gene, CDR3 protein.

TRBJ2-3,TRBV7-3,CASSRTPTGPGTDTQYF
TRBJ2-7,TRBV2,CASRVGTGVTYEQYF
TRBJ2-7,TRBV5-4,CASSFSAGGRYEQYF
TRBJ1-2,TRBV9,CASSVGQGYGYTF
TRBJ2-1,TRBV29-1,CSVHEGGRARNEQFF
TRBJ2-5,TRBV12-5,CASGRPGQPQETQYF
TRBJ1-2,TRBV28,CASSYLQGTNNYGYTF
TRBJ1-1,TRBV30,CAWSVGQGDTEAFF
TRBJ2-5,TRBV13,CASSASGRAEETQYF
TRBJ2-7,TRBV5-1,CASSFGGDSYEQYF
TRBJ2-1,TRBV10-1,CASSPNPGFYNEQFF
TRBJ2-5,TRBV5-1,CASSLARGGMKTQYF
TRBJ2-3,TRBV15,CATSKTGTSGDTQYF
TRBJ2-7,TRBV29-1,CSAGLSSPSEQYF
TRBJ2-1,TRBV2,CASSQRVAGAPSSYNEQFF
TRBJ2-2,TRBV10-2,CASRRQGNTGELFF